A selection of T cell receptor beta chains follows, all from one sample in a study of technical replicates of blood from a handful of donors. Method: immunoSEQ multiplex PCR; TCRdb's copy keeps in-frame clones and lacks some. This sample has 70,000 to 80,000 clones, with about nine tenths found just once. Sequencing was done on a sample of T cells isolated from PBMCs. These TCRs come from a human donor in good health. CDR3s include the opening cysteine and the closing phenylalanine or tryptophan. D genes are given only for firm matches. Some rows mark clone size as missing; the rest say once, few, many or name a class of expanded clone.

D gene,V gene,J gene,clone size,CDR3 protein,CDR3 DNA
TRBD1,TRBV13,TRBJ2-7,-,CASSFLGQGLIEQYF,TGTGCCAGCAGCTTTCTTGGACAGGGTCTCATCGAGCAGTACTTC
TRBD1,TRBV27,TRBJ1-1,-,CASSGDRVSFF,TGTGCCAGCAGTGGGGACAGGGTCTCTTTCTTT
-,TRBV7-2,TRBJ2-1,once,CATKGGGAYNEQFF,TGTGCCACCAAGGGAGGTGGGGCCTACAATGAGCAGTTCTTC
-,TRBV7-9,TRBJ2-7,-,CASSLVGEIPYEQYF,TGTGCCAGCAGCTTAGTCGGGGAGATCCCCTACGAGCAGTACTTC
-,TRBV4-1,TRBJ2-1,-,CASSQEGGPLSSYNEQFF,TGCGCCAGCAGCCAAGAGGGGGGGCCTTTAAGCTCCTACAATGAGCAGTTCTTC
TRBD2,TRBV9,TRBJ2-2,-,CASSGTSGRAYGELFF,TGTGCCAGCAGCGGTACTAGCGGGAGGGCCTACGGGGAGCTGTTTTTT
-,TRBV7-9,TRBJ2-7,-,CASSLVESEQYF,TGTGCCAGCAGCTTAGTAGAGAGCGAGCAGTACTTC
TRBD1,TRBV5-8,TRBJ1-2,-,CASSVPGGDNYGYTF,TGTGCCAGCAGCGTTCCAGGGGGCGATAACTATGGCTACACCTTC
-,TRBV11-2,TRBJ1-4,once,CASSLGPFEKLFF,TGTGCCAGCAGCTTAGGGCCATTTGAAAAACTGTTTTTT
TRBD1,TRBV4-3,TRBJ2-5,-,CASSQETTGLETQYF,TGCGCCAGCAGCCAAGAGACGACAGGGCTAGAGACCCAGTACTTC
TRBD2,TRBV4-1,TRBJ2-7,-,CASSQLGLAGGSYEQYF,TGCGCCAGCAGCCAACTCGGACTAGCGGGAGGATCCTACGAGCAGTACTTC
TRBD1,TRBV27,TRBJ2-7,once,CASSLDGQGYEQYF,TGTGCCAGCAGTTTAGACGGACAGGGCTACGAGCAGTACTTC
-,TRBV11-2,TRBJ1-1,once,CASSFAAANTEAFF,TGTGCCAGCAGCTTTGCGGCGGCGAACACTGAAGCTTTCTTT
-,TRBV14,TRBJ1-2,-,CASSPWAEGYTF,TGTGCCAGCAGCCCATGGGCCGAAGGCTACACCTTC
TRBD2,TRBV9,TRBJ2-7,-,CASSASGTSGSYEQYF,TGTGCCAGCAGCGCCTCCGGGACTAGCGGCTCCTACGAGCAGTACTTC
-,TRBV18,TRBJ1-1,-,CASSPGKQEDTEAFF,TGTGCCAGCTCACCAGGGAAACAGGAAGACACTGAAGCTTTCTTT
TRBD2,TRBV5-1,TRBJ2-5,-,CASSFVTSGQETQYF,TGCGCCAGCAGCTTCGTTACTAGCGGTCAAGAGACCCAGTACTTC
-,TRBV9,TRBJ2-3,-,CASSPLTRPTQYF,TGTGCCAGCAGCCCACTAACTAGGCCTACGCAGTATTTT
TRBD1,TRBV13,TRBJ2-7,-,CASSVDPGQTYEQYF,TGTGCCAGCAGCGTCGATCCGGGACAGACCTACGAGCAGTACTTC
-,TRBV29-1,TRBJ2-3,-,CSVALTDTQYF,TGCAGCGTTGCGCTAACAGATACGCAGTATTTT
-,TRBV5-6,TRBJ1-3,-,CASSLGQSSGNTIYF,TGTGCCAGCAGCTTGGGACAGAGCTCTGGAAACACCATATATTTT
TRBD1,TRBV6-1,TRBJ2-7,once,CASRQGTAVIYEQYF,TGTGCCAGCAGACAGGGGACAGCAGTCATCTACGAGCAGTACTTC
-,TRBV10-2,TRBJ2-1,-,CASRLAGNEQFF,TGCGCCAGCAGGCTAGCCGGGAATGAGCAGTTCTTC
-,TRBV7-9,TRBJ2-3,-,CASSLAGGPTDTQYF,TGTGCCAGCAGCTTAGCGGGAGGACCCACAGATACGCAGTATTTT
TRBD1,TRBV9,TRBJ2-5,-,CASSPSGQAQETQYF,TGTGCCAGCAGCCCATCGGGACAGGCACAAGAGACCCAGTACTTC
-,TRBV6-4,TRBJ2-7,-,CASSDLRQHEQYF,TGTGCCAGCAGTGACCTGCGGCAACACGAGCAGTACTTC
-,TRBV11-2,TRBJ1-2,-,CASRWAYGYTF,TGTGCCAGCAGATGGGCCTATGGCTACACCTTC
-,TRBV5-6,TRBJ1-1,few,CASSALSGTEAFF,TGTGCCAGCAGCGCCCTAAGTGGCACTGAAGCTTTCTTT
-,TRBV7-3,TRBJ2-5,-,CASSLETQYF,TGTGCCAGCAGCCTAGAGACCCAGTACTTC
-,TRBV6-5,TRBJ1-1,-,CASSPDMGTEAFF,TGTGCCAGCAGCCCCGACATGGGCACTGAAGCTTTCTTT
TRBD2,TRBV28,TRBJ2-3,-,CASRSSGRVETDTQYF,TGTGCCAGCAGATCTAGCGGGAGGGTAGAAACAGATACGCAGTATTTT
TRBD1,TRBV2,TRBJ2-7,-,CASNGGQGRYEQYF,TGTGCCAGCAATGGGGGACAGGGGAGGTACGAGCAGTACTTC
-,TRBV7-9,TRBJ1-5,-,CASSPSDSGNQPQHF,TGTGCCAGCAGCCCGTCGGACAGCGGAAATCAGCCCCAGCATTTT
-,TRBV4-1,TRBJ1-4,once,CASSQTVEKLFF,TGCGCCAGCAGCCAGACAGTTGAAAAACTGTTTTTT
-,TRBV10-1,TRBJ2-3,-,CASSESSSRISPRTDTQYF,TGCGCCAGCAGTGAGTCGAGCTCTAGAATTTCCCCCCGCACAGATACGCAGTATTTT
-,TRBV27,TRBJ1-2,-,CASSRDSLYGYTF,TGTGCCAGCAGCAGAGACAGTCTCTATGGCTACACCTTC
TRBD1,TRBV5-1,TRBJ2-4,once,CASSEPGQGLGKNIQYF,TGCGCCAGCAGCGAACCGGGACAGGGGCTAGGCAAAAACATTCAGTACTTC
TRBD1,TRBV28,TRBJ1-1,-,CASRKTGGTVNTEAFF,TGTGCCAGCAGAAAAACAGGGGGCACGGTGAACACTGAAGCTTTCTTT
TRBD1,TRBV25-1,TRBJ1-2,-,CASSGPRQGRYGYTF,TGTGCCAGCAGCGGTCCTAGACAGGGCCGCTATGGCTACACCTTC
TRBD1,TRBV6-6,TRBJ1-1,-,CASQGVTEAFF,TGTGCCAGCCAGGGGGTAACTGAAGCTTTCTTT
TRBD2,TRBV6-5,TRBJ2-3,-,CASSPGSGIHDTQYF,TGTGCCAGCAGTCCCGGCAGCGGGATACATGATACGCAGTATTTT
-,TRBV5-1,TRBJ2-1,-,CASSLMYNEQFF,TGCGCCAGCAGCCTTATGTACAATGAGCAGTTCTTC
TRBD2,TRBV30,TRBJ2-3,-,CAWKEREGLMDTQYF,TGTGCCTGGAAAGAGCGGGAGGGCCTCATGGATACGCAGTATTTT
-,TRBV6-5,TRBJ1-1,-,CASSFRGGVDTEAFF,TGTGCCAGCAGTTTCCGGGGGGGGGTAGACACTGAAGCTTTCTTT
-,TRBV5-6,TRBJ2-1,-,CASSRGTQPYNEQFF,TGTGCCAGCAGTCGCGGGACCCAGCCCTACAATGAGCAGTTCTTC
TRBD2,TRBV10-3,TRBJ2-7,once,CAITGTSGRESYEQYF,TGTGCCATCACTGGGACTAGCGGGAGGGAATCCTACGAGCAGTACTTC
-,TRBV5-1,TRBJ2-3,-,CASSLSGRVGDTQYF,TGCGCCAGCAGCTTGTCTGGCAGGGTGGGAGATACGCAGTATTTT
TRBD2,TRBV7-2,TRBJ2-1,-,CASRAAGVVGEQFF,TGTGCCAGCAGGGCAGCGGGAGTGGTCGGTGAGCAGTTCTTC
-,TRBV11-2,TRBJ2-7,-,CASSYYTYEQYF,TGTGCCAGCAGCTATTACACCTACGAGCAGTACTTC
TRBD2,TRBV6-4,TRBJ2-1,once,CASSEGTSGRISEQFF,TGTGCCAGCAGTGAGGGGACTAGCGGGAGGATTAGTGAGCAGTTCTTC
TRBD1,TRBV27,TRBJ1-2,-,CASSSQGNGYTF,TGTGCCAGCAGTTCACAGGGGAATGGCTACACCTTC
-,TRBV4-3,TRBJ2-2,-,CASSQVQGWGTGELFF,TGCGCCAGCAGCCAAGTTCAGGGGTGGGGCACCGGGGAGCTGTTTTTT
-,TRBV15,TRBJ1-2,-,CATSRVGNGYTF,TGTGCCACCAGCAGAGTCGGGAATGGCTACACCTTC
TRBD2,TRBV10-3,TRBJ2-7,-,CAINKGLAGFDEQYF,TGTGCCATCAACAAAGGACTAGCGGGATTCGACGAGCAGTACTTC
-,TRBV12-5,TRBJ1-2,-,CASGTGIGYGYTF,TGTGCTAGTGGTACAGGGATAGGATATGGCTACACCTTC
-,TRBV5-1,TRBJ2-1,-,CASSPPRGFRRVVYNEQFF,TGCGCCAGCAGCCCGCCCCGAGGTTTTCGACGTGTGGTCTACAATGAGCAGTTCTTC
-,TRBV2,TRBJ1-5,-,CASSDAGGNQPQHF,TGTGCCAGCAGTGATGCGGGGGGCAACCAGCCCCAGCATTTT
-,TRBV25-1,TRBJ1-5,-,CASSGSGNQPQHF,TGTGCCAGCAGTGGCAGCGGGAATCAGCCCCAGCATTTT
-,TRBV30,TRBJ2-3,-,CAWSVTQGGGAQYF,TGTGCCTGGAGTGTAACTCAGGGTGGGGGCGCGCAGTATTTT
TRBD1,TRBV11-2,TRBJ1-3,-,CASSLIRDSRNTIYF,TGTGCCAGCAGCTTAATCCGGGACAGCCGAAACACCATATATTTT